These T cell receptor beta chains were read from a single sample in a study of beta chain features in type 1 diabetes. The assay was immunoSEQ multiplex PCR, and TCRdb's table has in-frame clones only and misses some. The sample lists around 400,000 clones, approximately 16% occurring once. Specimen: naive CD4+ T cells from blood. The receptors stem from a woman aged 18-30 years in good health. Each CDR3 is given with its conserved first and last residue. Each record gives: J gene, V gene, clone size, D gene, CDR3 protein, CDR3 DNA. A D gene is named only where the DNA matches it firmly. Some rows mark clone size as missing; the rest say once, few, many or name a class of expanded clone.

TRBJ1-4	TRBV18	-	-	CASSPGTNEKLFF	TGTGCCAGCTCACCCGGGACTAATGAAAAACTGTTTTTT
TRBJ2-1	TRBV7-3	few	TRBD2	CASSPRPAGGRDEQFF	TGTGCCAGCAGCCCCCGCCCGGCGGGAGGGAGGGATGAGCAGTTCTTC
TRBJ2-2	TRBV29-1	few	-	CSVDARTGELFF	TGCAGCGTTGATGCCAGGACCGGGGAGCTGTTTTTT
TRBJ2-3	TRBV11-3	-	TRBD2	CASSPRTSGVDTQYF	TGTGCCAGCAGCCCCAGGACTAGTGGGGTGGATACGCAGTATTTT
TRBJ2-1	TRBV5-6	-	TRBD2	CAPEGGLNEQFF	TGTGCCCCCGAGGGAGGGCTGAATGAGCAGTTCTTC
TRBJ2-3	TRBV30	-	TRBD2	CAWRPGLAGGGTDTQYF	TGTGCCTGGAGGCCGGGACTAGCGGGAGGGGGCACAGATACGCAGTATTTT
TRBJ2-3	TRBV7-3	-	TRBD2	CASSLLAGTDTQYF	TGTGCCAGCAGCCTACTAGCGGGCACAGATACGCAGTATTTT
TRBJ1-1	TRBV7-9	few	-	CASSRKDSNTEAFF	TGTGCCAGCAGTCGAAAGGACTCGAACACTGAAGCTTTCTTT
TRBJ1-1	TRBV30	few	TRBD1	CAWRTGEVPFF	TGTGCCTGGAGGACAGGGGAAGTGCCTTTCTTT
TRBJ2-7	TRBV19	few	-	CASSYSTYEQYF	TGTGCCAGTAGCTACAGTACCTACGAGCAGTACTTC
TRBJ2-7	TRBV15	few	TRBD1	CATSRQSPGQGKDEQYF	TGTGCCACCAGCAGACAATCCCCAGGACAGGGAAAAGACGAGCAGTACTTC
TRBJ1-2	TRBV28	-	TRBD1	CASRQGGKNYGYTF	TGTGCCAGCCGACAGGGTGGGAAGAACTATGGCTACACCTTC
TRBJ2-4	TRBV7-9	few	-	CASSLLGGAKNIQYF	TGTGCCAGCAGCTTACTCGGGGGAGCCAAAAACATTCAGTACTTC
TRBJ2-2	TRBV10-2	few	-	CASRNSEGGGELFF	TGCGCCAGCAGGAATAGCGAGGGCGGCGGGGAGCTGTTTTTT
TRBJ2-1	TRBV7-2	-	TRBD2	CASSLWGGRAQNEQFF	TGTGCCAGCAGCTTATGGGGCGGGAGGGCCCAGAATGAGCAGTTCTTC
TRBJ1-1	TRBV27	-	-	CASSPVHGVTEAFF	TGTGCCAGCAGTCCCGTTCACGGGGTCACTGAAGCTTTCTTT
TRBJ1-2	TRBV28	few	-	CAAGQPYGYTF	TGTGCCGCTGGACAGCCCTATGGCTACACCTTC
TRBJ1-1	TRBV30	-	TRBD1	CAQDRDRGSNTEAFF	TGTGCCCAGGACCGGGACAGGGGGTCTAACACTGAAGCTTTCTTT
TRBJ1-2	TRBV7-2	-	TRBD1	CASSPTGGLGGYTF	TGTGCCAGCAGCCCAACAGGGGGTCTCGGTGGCTACACCTTC
TRBJ2-6	TRBV15	-	-	CATSRDYLLSGANVLTF	TGTGCCACCAGCAGAGATTACCTACTTTCTGGGGCCAACGTCCTGACTTTC
TRBJ2-7	TRBV7-9	few	-	CASSSDRTREQYF	TGTGCCAGCAGCTCCGACAGGACAAGAGAGCAGTACTTC
TRBJ2-7	TRBV18	few	TRBD1	CASSPPGQGTYEQYF	TGTGCCAGCTCACCACCGGGACAGGGAACCTACGAGCAGTACTTC
TRBJ2-7	TRBV29-1	few	TRBD2	CSGGGSYEQYF	TGCAGCGGGGGGGGTTCCTACGAGCAGTACTTC
TRBJ1-1	TRBV6-6	few	-	CASKGGGVNTEAFF	TGTGCCAGCAAGGGGGGAGGGGTGAACACTGAAGCTTTCTTT